This T cell receptor beta chain was captured by sequencing in a study of CD4 T cells in relation to SARS-CoV-2 and coronaviruses. Study details: After less than 11 days of antigen culture, PBMC TCR beta CDR3s were sequenced.

Concerning this clone itself: What it binds is unknown.

Assay: immunoSEQ multiplex PCR; the TCRdb copy retains only in-frame clones and omits some. The sample has about 17,000 clones, 82% seen once. Unexposed donor CD4+ T cells date from 2011-2018, before the COVID-19 pandemic. After about 10 days of culture, CD4+ T cells were isolated. Cells permitting, SARS-CoV-2 S/N and four cold-coronavirus spikes were tested on unexposed-donor CD4+ T cells. On days 3 and 7, cultures got half fresh IL-2 medium. The germline gives CDR1 SGHAT, CDR2 FQNNGV. The ends were cut back, 4 bases at V and 1 base at J, with 10 bases in the middle. The length of the CDR3 is 14 residues.

Sequencing input: CD4+ T cells from PBMCs, cultured in vitro. This TCR was recovered from a human donor in good health. V usage is TRBV11-2 and J usage is TRBJ2-5, with D perhaps TRBD2 (6 bases). The chain's CDR3 is CASSSGTPQETQYF. The CDR3 nucleotides are TGTGCCAGCAGCTCCGGGACTCCCCAAGAGACCCAGTACTTC.